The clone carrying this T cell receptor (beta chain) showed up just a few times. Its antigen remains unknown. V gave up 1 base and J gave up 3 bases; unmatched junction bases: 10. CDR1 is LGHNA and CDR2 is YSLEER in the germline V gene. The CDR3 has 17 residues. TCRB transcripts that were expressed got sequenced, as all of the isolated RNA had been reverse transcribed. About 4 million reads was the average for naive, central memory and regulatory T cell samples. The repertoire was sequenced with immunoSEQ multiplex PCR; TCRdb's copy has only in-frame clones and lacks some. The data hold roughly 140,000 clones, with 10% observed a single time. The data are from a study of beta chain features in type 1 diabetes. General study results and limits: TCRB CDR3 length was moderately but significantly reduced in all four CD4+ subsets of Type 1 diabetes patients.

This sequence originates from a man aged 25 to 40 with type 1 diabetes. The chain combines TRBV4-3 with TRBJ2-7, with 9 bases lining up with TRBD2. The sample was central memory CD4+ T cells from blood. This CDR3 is CASSQASGGRGNYEQYF. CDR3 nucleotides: TGCGCCAGCAGCCAAGCCAGCGGGGGGCGGGGGAACTACGAGCAGTACTTC.